The 6 T cell receptor beta chains below all came from one sample that was sequenced in a study of blood T cell repertoires in COVID-19 (TCRdb year 2020). The library was prepared using the immunoSEQ multiplex PCR assay. Here the immuneACCESS table is served through TCRdb, limited to in-frame sequences with V and J called. Missing clones are a known gap in these copies; in checked studies unresolved V genes cover under half, and the rest lacks a known reason. This sample gives about 220,000 clones in total; about 80% of them show up just once. Roughly 2.7% of the sample is taken by the ten largest. Sequenced: peripheral blood. The receptors were sampled from a woman in her 40s with active or convalescent COVID-19.

The rearrangement joins TRBV6-2 or TRBV6-3 to TRBJ1-2; TRBD1 aligns across 10 bases. The junction had 5 bases not matched to a gene; V was cut back by 5 bases and J by 2 bases. CDR1 is MNHEY, CDR2 SVGEGT, per germline. The CDR3 covers 15 residues. CDR3 residues: CASSKGQGRNYGYTF. As DNA, the CDR3 is TGTGCCAGCAGTAAGGGACAGGGGAGGAACTATGGCTACACCTTC.

This clone appeared once. The V call is TRBV24-1, the J call TRBJ2-5; 7 bases match TRBD2. Unmatched junction bases numbered 4, after V lost 2 bases and J lost 5 bases. Germline loops: CDR1 KGHDR, CDR2 SFDVKD. The CDR3 spans 14 residues. The CDR3, as DNA: TGTGCCACCAGTGATTATGGGAGGGTTGAGACCCAGTACTTC. It yields the protein CATSDYGRVETQYF.

This chain links TRBV7-2 with TRBJ1-5; 10 bases are a match to TRBD1. This CDR3 region has 16 residues. The V and J ends lost 4 bases and 3 bases, in that order; junction bases with no gene match: 6. Germline V gene lookup returns CDR1 SGHTA and CDR2 FQGNSA. CDR3 DNA sequence: TGTGCCAGCAGCTCCCGGGACAGGGGAGCCAATCAGCCCCAGCATTTT. This translates into CASSSRDRGANQPQHF.

The chain has TRBV29-1 and TRBJ2-5, with 11 bases fitting TRBD2. Unmatched junction bases numbered 5, after V lost 4 bases and J lost 4 bases. CDR3 size: 14 residues. Germline loops: CDR1 SQVTM, CDR2 ANQGSEA. The CDR3 DNA follows: TGCAGCGTTGTAGCGGGAGGGATCCCAGAGACCCAGTACTTC. Amino acids: CSVVAGGIPETQYF.

CDR3 residues: CASSAGTADYGYTF. CDR3 DNA: TGCGCCAGCAGTGCGGGTACGGCCGACTATGGCTACACCTTC. The rearrangement uses TRBV10-1 and TRBJ1-2; D uncertain. Trimming took off 4 bases at V and 3 bases at J, with 12 bases between the two ends. The germline gives CDR1 WNHNN, CDR2 SYGVQD (reference sequence). This CDR3 region has 14 residues.

The rearrangement uses TRBV18 and TRBJ2-3, with 9 bases lining up with TRBD2. Germline CDR1 and CDR2: KGHSH and LQKENI. J lost 4 bases, V lost 1 base, and 3 bases had no gene match. This CDR3 spans 15 amino acids. CDR3 protein: CASSPRGLASDTQYF. The CDR3 bases are TGTGCCAGCTCACCACGGGGACTAGCATCAGATACGCAGTATTTT.